This TCR beta chain was identified during a study of shared clonotypes between healthy human individuals. Some clones are missing from TCRdb's copy, which holds only in-frame ones; the method was immunoSEQ multiplex PCR. The repertoire holds around 1,100,000 clones, with approximately 80% as singletons. There are many counts of this clone. Its target is not known. Points from the study as a whole: The diversity represented, both genetic and in exposure history, was limited by few donors.

Trimming took 7 bases from V and 10 from J, leaving 16 bases between them. The germline CDR1 and CDR2 sequences are MGHDK and SYGVNS. The CDR3 loop spans 12 amino acids. The origin of this receptor is a man aged 18 to 30 in good health. Some clones in this sample may be carry-over from other donors' samples. The sequencing sample was made of memory CD4+ T cells from PBMCs. The sample's subset: CD45RA-negative fraction. The chain carries TRBV25-1 and TRBJ1-1; D is possibly TRBD1 (6 bases). DNA of the CDR3: TGTGCCAGCACAGGGTCCACCAGGGGAGCTTTCTTT. Amino acid sequence: CASTGSTRGAFF.